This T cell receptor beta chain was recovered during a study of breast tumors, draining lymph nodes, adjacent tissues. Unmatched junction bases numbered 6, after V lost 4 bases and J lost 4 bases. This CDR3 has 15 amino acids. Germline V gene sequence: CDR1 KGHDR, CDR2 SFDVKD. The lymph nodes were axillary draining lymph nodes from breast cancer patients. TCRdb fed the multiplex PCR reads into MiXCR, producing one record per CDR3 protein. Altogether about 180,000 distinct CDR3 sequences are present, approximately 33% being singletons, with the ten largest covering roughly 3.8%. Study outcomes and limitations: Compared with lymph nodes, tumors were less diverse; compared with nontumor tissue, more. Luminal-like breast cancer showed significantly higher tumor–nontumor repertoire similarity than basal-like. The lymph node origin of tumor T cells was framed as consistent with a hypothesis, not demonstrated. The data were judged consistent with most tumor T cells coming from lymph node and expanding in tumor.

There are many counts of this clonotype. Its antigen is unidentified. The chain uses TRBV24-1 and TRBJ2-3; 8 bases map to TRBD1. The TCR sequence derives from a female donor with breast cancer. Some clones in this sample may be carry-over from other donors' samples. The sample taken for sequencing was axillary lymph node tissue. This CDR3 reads CATSDRGQGADTQYF. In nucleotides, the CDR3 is TGTGCCACCAGTGACAGGGGGCAGGGGGCAGATACGCAGTATTTT.